What follows are 29 T cell receptor beta chains derived from one specimen sequenced in a study of regulatory T cells in long-lasting Graves disease (dated by TCRdb to the early 2020s). The time point label for this specimen denotes: persistent/refractory GD, antithyroid drugs over 5 years with positive TRAb. RNA was extracted from PBMCs in TRIzol for both TCR sequencing and RNA sequencing. The library was produced with multiplex PCR. Sequencing took place on an Illumina HiSeq 4000. CDR3 regions were amplified by Arm-PCR with iRepertoire HTBI primers to construct TCR beta libraries. The public reads were reanalyzed by TCRdb: fastp trimming at Q25, MiXCR alignment, in-frame beta chains only. CDR3 protein sequences are deduplicated, and each keeps its most common genes and DNA. The sample table contains hundreds of thousands of distinct CDR3 sequences; only one count was recorded for 20% to 25% of them. Roughly 7.7% of the sample lies in the top ten.

Sequencing was performed on peripheral blood mononuclear cells (PBMCs), taken when the disease was refractory, from a patient treated with antithyroid drugs. Receptor source: a female donor with Graves disease.

The chain has TRBV28 and TRBJ2-7; 13 nucleotides agree with TRBD2. The CDR3 is 18 amino acids. The germline V gene encodes CDR1 MDHEN and CDR2 SYDVKM. V shed 1 base and J 6 bases; nucleotides not matched to a gene: 12. CDR3 amino acids: CASSLSTSGGSTRGEQYF. The CDR3 region has the DNA TGTGCCAGCAGTTTATCGACTAGCGGGGGGTCTACGCGAGGCGAGCAGTACTTC.

The chain combines TRBV30 with TRBJ1-1; unclear D gene. The V gene lost 0 bases and the J gene lost 8 bases, with 7 bases spanning the gap. Germline values: CDR1 GTSNPN, CDR2 SVGIG (reference sequence). The CDR3 runs 11 residues. The CDR3 DNA follows: TGTGCCTGGAGTGTTGGGATCGAAGCTTTCTTT. This gives the protein CAWSVGIEAFF.

V and J are TRBV5-1 and TRBJ1-2; a weak D match, TRBD1 (6 bases). This CDR3 has 14 amino acids. From germline, CDR1 is SGHRS and CDR2 YFSETQ. V lost 0 bases and J 6 bases, leaving 12 bases between the germline ends. The CDR3 DNA reads as TGCGCCAGCAGCTTGGTCTCAGGGGAGGATGGCTACACCTTC. This translates into CASSLVSGEDGYTF.

With regard to this clonotype: This may be a read error, as it is one base from a much larger clone. The genes are TRBV11-3 and TRBJ2-3; 11 nucleotides match TRBD1. The CDR3 runs to 15 residues. CDR1 and CDR2 (germline): SGHNT, YENEEA. The V and J ends lost 6 bases and 3 bases, in that order; junction bases with no gene match: 5. CDR3 in amino acids: CASSHGTGGTDTQYF. The CDR3 nucleotides read TGTGCCAGCAGTCATGGGACAGGGGGAACAGATACGCAGTATTTT.

For the CDR3, the DNA is TGTGCCAGCAGCGCTCTCCCAGGACAGGGAAACACCATATATTTT. It encodes CASSALPGQGNTIYF. The genes are TRBV7-6 and TRBJ1-3, with a weak D call TRBD1 (6 bases). V was clipped by 5 bases and J by 4 bases, with 15 bases between them. Germline assignment: CDR1 SGHVS and CDR2 FNYEAQ. The CDR3 extends over 15 amino acids.

The table lists this clonotype with a few counts. The gene calls are TRBV7-9 and TRBJ1-2; D is unresolved. Germline CDR1 is SEHNR and CDR2 is FQNEAQ (reference sequence). Trimming shortened V by 3 bases and J by 2 bases, and 10 bases separated the two germline ends. The CDR3 covers 14 residues. In nucleotides, the CDR3 is TGTGCCAGCAGCTTCCGGGGAGAAAACTATGGCTACACCTTC. Translated: CASSFRGENYGYTF.

This clonotype was picked up many times. Compared with germline, one end of the junction differs, possibly owing to a read error. The chain combines TRBV6-1 with TRBJ1-1; D gene ambiguous. In germline, CDR1 is MNHNS, CDR2 SASEGT. There are 12 residues in the CDR3. The CDR3: CASRNTKLAGTF. The CDR3 nucleotides are TGTGCCAGCAGAAACACGAAACTAGCCGGTACGTTT.

This clonotype was detected many times. CDR3 nucleotides: TGTGCCAGCAGCTTGCGGCCAGGCGGTGAAAAACTGTTTTTT. Translation: CASSLRPGGEKLFF. V gene TRBV5-5 combines with J gene TRBJ1-4; D is unclear. The CDR3 is 14 amino acids. V was cut by 1 base and J by 7 bases, with 11 bases left in between. Germline V gene lookup returns CDR1 SGHKS and CDR2 YYEKEE (reference sequence).

There are many counts of this clonotype. The chain joins TRBV7-9 to TRBJ1-1, with D unclear. Germline V gene lookup returns CDR1 SEHNR and CDR2 FQNEAQ (reference sequence). V lost 4 bases, J lost 7 bases, and 10 bases lay in between. This CDR3 is built from 12 residues. CDR3 protein: CASSWNRGEAFF. The CDR3 coding sequence is TGTGCCAGCAGCTGGAACCGGGGTGAAGCTTTCTTT.

The J gene is TRBJ2-5, the V gene TRBV5-1; D not resolved. CDR3 length: 14 amino acids. V was pared by 4 bases and J by 5 bases, with 15 bases between. Germline-derived CDR1 and CDR2 are SGHRS and YFSETQ. CDR3 sequence: CASSGDNLGETQYF. CDR3 in DNA: TGCGCCAGCAGCGGAGACAACCTGGGGGAGACCCAGTACTTC.

This sequence joins TRBV27 and TRBJ1-1, with D unclear. The CDR3 consists of 13 residues. Germline V CDR1 and CDR2: MNHEY, SMNVEV (reference sequence). V lost 8 bases and J lost 0, with 10 bases in between. The chain's CDR3 is CASGITVNTEAFF. The DNA of the CDR3 is TGTGCCAGCGGTATTACAGTGAACACTGAAGCTTTCTTT.

This clonotype appeared many times. J is TRBJ1-1 and V is TRBV24-1, with a possible D match to TRBD1 (5 bases). Trimming removed 7 bases at V and 5 bases at J, with 10 bases between. The CDR3 extends over 12 amino acids. CDR1 is KGHDR and CDR2 is SFDVKD in the germline V gene. This CDR3 is CATSQGGTEAFF. CDR3 nucleotide sequence: TGTGCCACCAGCCAGGGAGGGACTGAAGCTTTCTTT.

This clonotype was observed many times. The chain joins TRBV27 to TRBJ1-2, with 7 bases identical to TRBD1. Germline assignment: CDR1 MNHEY and CDR2 SMNVEV (reference sequence). The J segment lost 6 bases and the V segment lost 2 bases, leaving 15 bases of the junction unmatched. The CDR3 covers 17 residues. The CDR3 DNA reads TGTGCCAGCAGTTTAGGCGCAAGACAGGGCGCGGCTCATGGCTACACCTTC. It yields the protein CASSLGARQGAAHGYTF.

This clonotype has at least ten counts. This chain connects TRBV24-1 to TRBJ2-7; perhaps TRBD2 as D (5 bases). Deletions cut 4 bases from V and 7 bases from J, with 10 bases between. Per the germline V gene, CDR1 is KGHDR and CDR2 is SFDVKD. The CDR3 has 12 amino acids. CDR3 region: CATSDPGGEQYF. The CDR3 nucleotides read TGTGCCACCAGTGACCCTGGAGGAGAGCAGTACTTC.

V usage is TRBV25-1 and J usage is TRBJ2-7, with 9 bases lining up with TRBD2. V lost 6 bases and J lost 7; bases outside the gene matches: 10. The CDR3 totals 14 residues. CDR1 and CDR2 (germline): MGHDK, SYGVNS. The CDR3 sequence: CASSPTSGRREQYF. CDR3 DNA sequence: TGTGCCAGCAGCCCGACGAGCGGGAGGCGGGAGCAGTACTTC.

This clonotype was observed many times. V and J are TRBV2 and TRBJ2-5; TRBD1 matches at 7 bases. The CDR3 runs 14 residues. The germline CDR1 and CDR2 sequences are SNHLY and FYNNEI. With 4 bases clipped from V and 5 bases from J, the junction kept 7 bases outside the gene matches. CDR3 sequence reads: CASSGRGHRETQYF. The CDR3 region has the DNA TGTGCCAGCAGTGGTAGGGGGCACCGGGAGACCCAGTACTTC. The full variable domain, its missing parts supplied by reference TRBV2 and TRBJ2-5, is EPEVTQTPSHQVTQMGQEVILRCVPISNHLYFYWYRQILGQKVEFLVSFYNNEISEKSEIFDDQFSVERPDGSNFTLKIRSTKLEDSAMYFCASSGRGHRETQYFGPGTRLLVL.

The rearrangement uses TRBV12-3 or TRBV12-4 and TRBJ2-3, with D perhaps matching TRBD1 (6 bases). This CDR3 region has 16 residues. Trimming left V 6 bases short and J 5 bases short, with 21 bases between. In DNA, the CDR3 is TGTGCCAGCAGCCTACAGGGTCCCCACGCGGGAGATACGCAGTATTTT. Residues: CASSLQGPHAGDTQYF.

This clonotype was seen at least ten times. The chain recombines TRBV7-3 with TRBJ1-1, with TRBD1 as a possible D gene (5 bases). Germline values: CDR1 SGHTA, CDR2 FQGTGA. Trimming removed 2 bases at V and 8 bases at J, with 12 bases between. The CDR3 extends over 13 amino acids. This CDR3 is CASSLWAGLEAFF. CDR3 in DNA: TGTGCCAGCAGCTTATGGGCAGGGTTAGAAGCTTTCTTT. The full variable domain, rest sourced from reference TRBV7-3 and TRBJ1-1, is GAGVSQTPSNKVTEKGKYVELRCDPISGHTALYWYRQSLGQGPEFLIYFQGTGAADDSGLPNDRFFAVRPEGSVSTLKIQRTERGDSAVYLCASSLWAGLEAFFGQGTRLTVV.

The rearrangement links TRBV11-3 to TRBJ2-3, with 7 bases identical to TRBD2. Germline-derived CDR1 and CDR2 are SGHNT and YENEEA. CDR3 length: 17 amino acids. V gave up 5 bases and J gave up 3 bases; unmatched junction bases: 14. CDR3 coding DNA: TGTGCCAGCAGCCCCTGGGCGGCGGGAGTGGTAACAGATACGCAGTATTTT. This codes for CASSPWAAGVVTDTQYF.

This clonotype was found a few times. The chain is built from TRBV7-9 and TRBJ2-2; 8 bases match TRBD1. V lost 5 bases, J lost 4 bases, and 9 bases stayed unmatched. CDR3 length: 16 residues. CDR1 SEHNR and CDR2 FQNEAQ come from the germline V gene (reference sequence). The CDR3 loop reads CASSPDRGAGTGELFF. In DNA, the CDR3 is TGTGCCAGCAGCCCTGACAGGGGTGCGGGCACCGGGGAGCTGTTTTTT.

V usage is TRBV25-1 and J usage is TRBJ1-1; D gene uncertain. The V end was cut by 0 bases, the J end by 3 bases, with 11 bases between. Per the germline V gene, CDR1 is MGHDK and CDR2 is SYGVNS. The CDR3 has 15 residues. CDR3 in DNA: TGTGCCAGCAGTGAATATCGGGAAAGCGACACTGAAGCTTTCTTT. It yields the protein CASSEYRESDTEAFF.

As for this clonotype: Given a much more abundant clone one base away, this may be a read error. The gene calls are TRBV20-1 and TRBJ1-4, with no clear D. The CDR3 consists of 13 residues. CDR1 is DFQATT and CDR2 is SNEGSKA in the germline V gene (reference sequence). CDR3 DNA sequence: TGCAGTGCTCCCCAAGCGTTGAAGAAAAAACTGGTTTTT. Residues: CSAPQALKKKLVF.

This clonotype was seen at least ten times. The chain employs TRBV2 and TRBJ1-3, with 8 bases fitting TRBD1. V trimming: 5 bases; J trimming: 2 bases; junction bases outside the gene matches: 5. Per germline, CDR1 SNHLY and CDR2 FYNNEI. This CDR3 has 15 residues. The CDR3 nucleotides read TGTGCCAGCAGTATCGACAGGGGCCCTGGAAACACCATATATTTT. Its protein is CASSIDRGPGNTIYF.

This clonotype came up many times. This chain uses TRBV9 with TRBJ2-7, with 7 nucleotides matching TRBD1. The CDR3 has 16 residues. CDR1 is SGDLS and CDR2 is YYNGEE in the germline V gene. Germline trimming cut 4 bases from V and 1 base from J; bases unmatched to any gene: 11. The CDR3 loop reads CASSPSAGTASYEQYF. DNA for the CDR3: TGTGCCAGCAGCCCTAGTGCCGGGACAGCATCCTACGAGCAGTACTTC.

The table lists this clonotype with many counts. This chain uses TRBV20-1 with TRBJ1-6, with a possible D match to TRBD1 (6 bases). The CDR3 has 14 residues. V lost 1 base to trimming and J lost 3 bases, with 7 bases between them. Germline V gene lookup returns CDR1 DFQATT and CDR2 SNEGSKA (reference sequence). The CDR3 here is CSARGTDYNSPLHF. CDR3 coding DNA: TGCAGTGCTAGAGGGACAGACTATAATTCACCCCTCCACTTT.

This clonotype has a count of ten or more. The chain has TRBV30 and TRBJ1-4, with a possible D match to TRBD1 (5 bases). Per germline, CDR1 GTSNPN and CDR2 SVGIG (reference sequence). The V and J ends lost 5 bases and 10 bases respectively, with 14 bases between them. The CDR3 consists of 12 residues. The CDR3, as DNA: TGTGCCTGGGACGACGCGAGGGGAAAACTGTTTTTT. Translating gives CAWDDARGKLFF.

This clonotype was seen only a few times. V usage is TRBV7-2 and J usage is TRBJ2-3; D is perhaps TRBD1 or TRBD2 (6 bases each). V was pared by 2 bases and J by 4 bases, with 13 bases between. The CDR3 covers 15 residues. CDR1 and CDR2 from the germline V gene are SGHTA and FQGNSA. The CDR3 DNA reads as TGTGCCAGCAGCTTACTGCAGGGGAGGTCAGATACGCAGTATTTT. Its protein product is CASSLLQGRSDTQYF.

V is TRBV5-1 and J is TRBJ2-7; a weak D match, TRBD1 (6 bases). There are 18 residues in the CDR3. CDR1 is SGHRS and CDR2 is YFSETQ in the germline V gene. The V end lost 1 base, the J end lost 1 base, and 21 bases lay between the germline ends. CDR3: CASSLRNRESLGSYEQYF. The DNA for the CDR3 is TGCGCCAGCAGCTTGAGGAACAGGGAGTCTTTAGGGTCCTACGAGCAGTACTTC.

This clonotype was seen more than once but under ten times. The rearrangement links TRBV20-1 to TRBJ1-5, with D perhaps matching TRBD1 (6 bases). V was shortened by 6 bases and J by 9 bases, with 18 bases between the two germline ends. The CDR3 spans 13 residues. The V gene's germline CDR1 is DFQATT and CDR2 SNEGSKA (reference sequence). The CDR3 coding sequence is TGCAGTGCCGCTCTTAAGGGGGGCGGGCCCCAGCATTTT. It translates to CSAALKGGGPQHF.